This T cell receptor (beta chain) was found in a study of OX40 agonist ivuxolimab in advanced cancers. The method was immunoSEQ multiplex PCR; TCRdb's version includes in-frame clones alone and lacks a portion of them. The repertoire includes about 31,000 clones, over 80% of them detected once, and less than 25% sits in the top ten. This TCR came from an adult with an advanced solid tumor such as melanoma, head and neck, liver or kidney cancer. Sequenced material: CD4+ or CD8+ T cells sorted from blood, taken in a trial of the OX40 agonist ivuxolimab.

The CDR3 nucleotides read TGTGCCAGCAGATCCGGGACAGCTAGCAATCAGCCCCAGCATTTT. Translating it yields CASRSGTASNQPQHF. V gene TRBV28 combines with J gene TRBJ1-5; 7 bases align to TRBD1. V trimming: 6 bases; J trimming: 0 bases; junction bases outside the gene matches: 5. Looked up from germline, CDR1 is MDHEN and CDR2 is SYDVKM. The CDR3 covers 15 residues.